The 32 T cell receptor beta chains presented below share a single source sample, sequenced in a study of T cell changes during pregnancy in multiple sclerosis. Here immunoSEQ multiplex PCR was the method, and the copy in TCRdb shows in-frame clones only, minus some. The sample has 20,000 to 25,000 clones; approximately 86% are singletons. The sequences come from CD4+ T cells from peripheral blood mononuclear cells, collected in the first trimester of pregnancy. These receptors all stem from a female donor in good health, enrolled as a control in a pregnancy study.

This chain joins TRBV7-6 and TRBJ1-2; TRBD1 is a possible D gene (5 bases). The germline gives CDR1 SGHVS, CDR2 FNYEAQ. This CDR3 is built from 15 residues. With 5 bases removed from V and 4 bases from J, the gap between germline ends came to 17 bases. The DNA for the CDR3 is TGTGCCAGCAGCCACGGGCCAGGGATCATCTATGGCTACACCTTC. Translating it yields CASSHGPGIIYGYTF.

This clone appeared a few times. The genes are TRBV29-1 and TRBJ1-1; maybe TRBD1 (6 bases). Germline CDR1 SQVTM, CDR2 ANQGSEA. This CDR3 comprises 13 residues. V lost 7 bases, J lost 3 bases, and 15 bases lay in between. CDR3 nucleotides: TGCAGCGCGCGCGGAGGGGGGGACACTGAAGCTTTCTTT. This translates into CSARGGGDTEAFF.

The chain recombines TRBV7-3 with TRBJ2-2; D is unresolved. Per germline, CDR1 SGHTA and CDR2 FQGTGA. Deletions cut 1 base from V and 5 bases from J, with 11 bases between. CDR3 size: 15 residues. This CDR3 reads CASSLKGLETGELFF. The CDR3 bases are TGTGCCAGCAGCTTAAAAGGCCTAGAGACCGGGGAGCTGTTTTTT.

The CDR3 sequence: CASSYSGGSSPLHF. The CDR3 nucleotides are TGTGCCAGCAGTTACTCAGGGGGCTCGTCACCCCTCCACTTT. The chain recombines TRBV6-6 with TRBJ1-6; 7 bases map to TRBD1. In germline, CDR1 is MNHNY, CDR2 SVGAGI (reference sequence). V was clipped by 0 bases and J by 10 bases; unmatched bases: 3. The CDR3 is 14 residues long.

The chain combines TRBV7-2 with TRBJ2-7; 10 bases agree with TRBD1. This CDR3 spans 15 amino acids. Germline lookup yields CDR1 SGHTA and CDR2 FQGNSA. V was clipped by 5 bases and J by 7 bases; unmatched bases: 11. CDR3 sequence: CASSQRDRGRVEQYF. CDR3 nucleotide sequence: TGTGCCAGCAGCCAAAGGGACAGGGGTCGGGTTGAGCAGTACTTC.

This chain links TRBV4-1 with TRBJ2-1, with D possibly matching TRBD2 (5 bases). The CDR3 totals 17 residues. Deletions cut 4 bases from V and 0 bases from J, with 16 bases between. Germline-derived CDR1 and CDR2 are MGHRA and YSYEKL. The CDR3 region is CASSRLRLTSSYNEQFF. DNA for the CDR3: TGCGCCAGCAGCCGCCTTCGACTAACTTCCTCCTACAATGAGCAGTTCTTC.

The chain combines TRBV2 with TRBJ2-1; 7 bases fit TRBD2. Germline CDR1 and CDR2: SNHLY and FYNNEI. The CDR3 is 15 residues long. V lost 11 bases to trimming and J lost 2 bases; unmatched junction nucleotides: 12. The CDR3 bases are TGTGCCTCCAGGTGGGGGGAGGGCCCCTACAATGAGCAGTTCTTC. It yields the protein CASRWGEGPYNEQFF.

The chain combines TRBV12-5 with TRBJ2-3; D remains unclear. Trimming pared 0 bases from V and 3 bases from J, leaving 16 bases between. The CDR3 covers 17 residues. Germline V gene sequence: CDR1 LGHNT, CDR2 FRNRAP. The CDR3 DNA sequence: TGTGCTAGTGGTTTGGTGTCGGGTCGGTTACGGACAGATACGCAGTATTTT. Translation: CASGLVSGRLRTDTQYF.

This rearrangement joins TRBV7-2 to TRBJ1-2, with a weak D call TRBD1 (6 bases). V was trimmed by 0 bases and J by 3 bases, leaving 8 bases between them. CDR1 and CDR2 (germline): SGHTA, FQGNSA. CDR3 length: 14 residues. CDR3 in DNA: TGTGCCAGCAGCTTAGCTGGGGGCGACTATGGCTACACCTTC. Encoded protein: CASSLAGGDYGYTF. The full variable domain, its missing parts supplied by reference TRBV7-2 and TRBJ1-2, is GAGVSQSPSNKVTEKGKDVELRCDPISGHTALYWYRQSLGQGLEFLIYFQGNSAPDKSGLPSDRFSAERTGGSVSTLTIQRTQQEDSAVYLCASSLAGGDYGYTFGSGTRLTVV.

The rearrangement joins TRBV2 to TRBJ1-5; possible D gene TRBD1, 5 bases. V was cut by 6 bases and J by 6 bases, with 15 bases left in between. Germline lookup yields CDR1 SNHLY and CDR2 FYNNEI. This CDR3 contains 14 residues. The CDR3 sequence is CASRVWGQGQPQHF. CDR3 nucleotides: TGTGCCAGCAGGGTTTGGGGTCAGGGTCAGCCCCAGCATTTT.

The gene calls are TRBV27 and TRBJ2-6; 7 bases map to TRBD2. With 4 bases clipped from V and 2 bases from J, the junction kept 5 bases outside the gene matches. The CDR3 loop spans 16 amino acids. Germline V lookup: CDR1 MNHEY, CDR2 SMNVEV (reference sequence). The CDR3 spells CASSSSGMAGANVLTF. CDR3 coding DNA: TGTGCCAGCAGTTCTAGCGGTATGGCTGGGGCCAACGTCCTGACTTTC. Variable domain in full (rest from reference TRBV27 and TRBJ2-6): EAQVTQNPRYLITVTGKKLTVTCSQNMNHEYMSWYRQDPGLGLRQIYYSMNVEVTDKGDVPEGYKVSRKEKRNFPLILESPSPNQTSLYFCASSSSGMAGANVLTFGAGSRLTVL.

The gene calls are TRBV5-1 and TRBJ1-1; the D gene is possibly TRBD1 (5 bases). Deletions cut 3 bases from V and 0 bases from J, with 9 bases between. CDR3 length: 14 residues. Germline V gene sequence: CDR1 SGHRS, CDR2 YFSETQ. In DNA, the CDR3 is TGCGCCAGCAGCTCCAGGGTTTTGAACACTGAAGCTTTCTTT. Translating gives CASSSRVLNTEAFF.

The genes are TRBV2 and TRBJ2-1; TRBD2 is a possible D gene (7 bases). CDR1 SNHLY and CDR2 FYNNEI come from the germline V gene. The CDR3 extends over 12 amino acids. In DNA form, the CDR3 reads TGTGCGGCGGGGGCCTCCTACAATGAGCAGTTCTTC. This translates into CAAGASYNEQFF.

V and J are TRBV7-2 and TRBJ2-1; 8 bases are shared with TRBD1. CDR1 SGHTA and CDR2 FQGNSA come from the germline V gene. V lost 5 bases, J lost 8 bases, and 11 bases stayed unmatched. This CDR3 is 15 amino acids long. In nucleotides, the CDR3 is TGTGCCAGCAGCCCGGCGGCAGGGGGCGGTCATGAGCAGTTCTTC. Its translation is CASSPAAGGGHEQFF.

The chain joins TRBV15 to TRBJ2-1; 7 bases align to TRBD2. V dropped 0 bases and J dropped 7; count of bases not matched to a gene: 9. This CDR3 spans 16 amino acids. The germline V gene has CDR1 LNHNV and CDR2 YYDKDF (reference sequence). The CDR3 loop reads CATSRDLGGRINEQFF. CDR3 coding DNA: TGTGCCACCAGCAGAGATCTTGGCGGGAGAATTAATGAGCAGTTCTTC.

This clone was detected a few times. This chain joins TRBV29-1 and TRBJ1-3; D is perhaps TRBD1 (5 bases). The V end was cut by 6 bases, the J end by 0 bases, with 18 bases between. The CDR3 has 16 residues. The germline V gene has CDR1 SQVTM and CDR2 ANQGSEA. The CDR3 DNA follows: TGCAGCGTCAAGGAAGGGGCGGGATTCTCTGGAAACACCATATATTTT. Its protein product is CSVKEGAGFSGNTIYF.

The chain has TRBV4-1 and TRBJ1-1, with TRBD1 as a possible D gene (5 bases). Germline CDR1 reads MGHRA; CDR2 reads YSYEKL. Trimming took off 0 bases at V and 10 bases at J, with 12 bases between the two ends. The CDR3 has 13 amino acids. This CDR3 reads CASSQDTGVVAFF. The CDR3 DNA reads TGCGCCAGCAGCCAAGACACGGGGGTGGTAGCTTTCTTT.

The chain recombines TRBV4-2 with TRBJ2-2, with a weak D call TRBD2 (6 bases). Trimming shortened V by 2 bases and J by 6 bases, and 16 bases separated the two germline ends. This CDR3 spans 16 amino acids. The germline CDR1 and CDR2 sequences are LGHNA and YNFKEQ. CDR3 loop: CASSQRERAGAGELFF. CDR3 coding DNA: TGTGCCAGCAGCCAAAGGGAGCGGGCTGGGGCCGGGGAGCTGTTTTTT.

V and J are TRBV18 and TRBJ2-3, with D possibly being TRBD2 (6 bases). Germline V CDR1 and CDR2: KGHSH, LQKENI. The CDR3 runs 15 residues. Trimming cost V 4 bases and J 3 bases, with 14 bases left between them. This chain's CDR3 is CASSLAGLATDTQYF. The DNA for the CDR3 is TGTGCCAGCTCACTTGCGGGGTTGGCTACAGATACGCAGTATTTT.

The rearrangement joins TRBV30 to TRBJ1-4; D possibly corresponds to TRBD1 (6 bases). This CDR3 spans 12 amino acids. V lost 1 base and J 13 bases, leaving 13 bases between the germline ends. Per germline, CDR1 GTSNPN and CDR2 SVGIG (reference sequence). DNA of the CDR3: TGTGCCTGGAGTGCGGGAAGCAGGGGACTGTTTTTT. It translates to CAWSAGSRGLFF.

This clone was observed a handful of times. The chain links TRBV19 to TRBJ2-5; the D gene is possibly TRBD1 (5 bases). The CDR3 loop spans 13 amino acids. V lost 10 bases to trimming and J lost 4 bases, with 16 bases between them. CDR1 is LNHDA and CDR2 is SQIVND in the germline V gene (reference sequence). CDR3 protein: CATRTPQRETQYF. The CDR3 nucleotides read TGTGCCACCCGGACACCCCAGAGAGAGACCCAGTACTTC.

This chain links TRBV7-6 with TRBJ1-6; D uncertain. Between the trimmed V and J ends, which lost 5 bases and 7 bases, there was a span of 12 bases. This CDR3 has 14 amino acids. Germline loops: CDR1 SGHVS, CDR2 FNYEAQ. The CDR3 region is CASSMDSPNSPLHF. DNA for the CDR3: TGTGCCAGCAGCATGGACTCTCCAAATTCACCCCTCCACTTT.

The V call is TRBV21-1, the J call TRBJ1-2. TRBV21-1 is shown as a pseudogene. The CDR3 length is 16 residues. CDR3 in DNA: TGTGCCAGCAGCGACTCCAAAAAAGCCCCTAACTATGGCTACACCTTC. Amino acids: CASSDSKKAPNYGYTF.

The chain uses TRBV10-2 and TRBJ2-7; no clear D. Per germline, CDR1 WSHSY and CDR2 SAAADI. The CDR3 runs to 13 residues. Deletions cut 6 bases from V and 2 bases from J, with 11 bases between. CDR3 in DNA: TGCGCCAGCAGATGGGCAACCGCCTACGAGCAGTACTTC. The encoded protein is CASRWATAYEQYF.

This clone was recorded only once. V usage is TRBV2 and J usage is TRBJ2-1, with 12 bases that match TRBD2. The V gene's germline CDR1 is SNHLY and CDR2 FYNNEI. V shed 2 bases, J shed 2 bases, and the junction held 1 base outside the gene matches. The CDR3 totals 16 residues. CDR3 loop: CASSERTSGTYNEQFF. The CDR3 nucleotides read TGTGCCAGCAGTGAAAGGACTAGCGGGACCTACAATGAGCAGTTCTTC.

The chain carries TRBV7-8 and TRBJ2-1; weak D call: TRBD2 (6 bases). Trimming stripped 5 bases from V and 4 bases from J, with 15 bases between. This CDR3 contains 15 residues. The V gene's germline CDR1 is SGHVS and CDR2 FQNEAQ. The CDR3 nucleotides read TGTGCCAGCAGCCCTCGCGGGGCACTTTACAATGAGCAGTTCTTC. Its translation: CASSPRGALYNEQFF.

Concerning this clone: Distinct nucleotide sequences in the sample also encode this CDR3. V usage is TRBV6-5 and J usage is TRBJ1-2; possibly TRBD1 for D (6 bases). The germline V and J ends were trimmed by 6 bases and 6 bases, with 17 bases remaining between them. Germline-derived CDR1 and CDR2 are MNHEY and SVGAGI. The CDR3 covers 14 residues. CDR3 sequence: CASSLSGGTNGYTF. In DNA, the CDR3 is TGTGCCAGCAGCCTATCGGGAGGGACAAATGGCTACACCTTC.

The chain employs TRBV5-4 and TRBJ2-1; TRBD2 matches at 7 bases. The CDR3 contains 16 residues. Germline V lookup: CDR1 SGHNT, CDR2 YYREEE (reference sequence). V lost 6 bases, J lost 6 bases, and 15 bases stayed unmatched. The CDR3 reads CASIDRSGAASNEQFF. In DNA form, the CDR3 reads TGTGCCAGCATCGACCGAAGCGGGGCCGCGTCCAATGAGCAGTTCTTC.

The chain uses TRBV7-2 and TRBJ1-6; the match to TRBD1 covers 8 bases. The CDR3 contains 14 residues. V was pared by 5 bases and J by 5 bases, with 2 bases of the junction left unmatched. The germline gives CDR1 SGHTA, CDR2 FQGNSA. Here the CDR3 DNA reads TGTGCCAGCAGCCTGACAGGGGATAATTCACCCCTCCACTTT. It is translated as CASSLTGDNSPLHF.

This chain links TRBV14 with TRBJ1-1, with a weak D call TRBD1 (6 bases). This CDR3 comprises 14 residues. V was trimmed by 2 bases and J by 4 bases, leaving 11 bases between them. Germline CDR1 SGHDN, CDR2 FVKESK. In DNA form, the CDR3 reads TGTGCCAGCAGCCAATTGAGGGGGATCACTGAAGCTTTCTTT. Protein: CASSQLRGITEAFF.

The chain couples TRBV9 to TRBJ1-2; 9 bases line up with TRBD1. In germline, CDR1 is SGDLS, CDR2 YYNGEE. J gave up 4 bases and V 3 bases, and 7 bases lay outside the gene matches. The CDR3 length is 15 residues. The CDR3 loop is CASSGGQGRGYGYTF. The CDR3 DNA reads as TGTGCCAGCAGCGGGGGACAGGGCCGAGGCTATGGCTACACCTTC.

This sequence joins TRBV11-2 and TRBJ2-3, with a possible D match to TRBD2 (5 bases). CDR1 and CDR2 (germline): SGHAT, FQNNGV. The CDR3 covers 15 residues. Trimming pared 5 bases from V and 8 bases from J, leaving 20 bases between. CDR3 in amino acids: CASSPRTPALGTQYF. CDR3 in DNA: TGTGCCAGCAGCCCACGGACTCCCGCCCTCGGTACGCAGTATTTT.